The rows below give T cell receptor beta chains drawn from one sample of a study of vaccination and CD4 T cells after COVID-19. TCRdb used MiXCR to reprocess the PCR reads, holding one entry per CDR3 protein. The sample lists approximately 12,000 distinct CDR3 sequences; about 61% were seen once. The antigens for these receptors are not known. The sequencing sample was made of CD4+ T cells from blood, cultured in vitro. These receptor sequences come from a human donor who had recovered from COVID-19. CDR3s leave out the opening cysteine and the closing phenylalanine or tryptophan. Fields, in order: CDR3 protein, J gene, CDR3 length, V gene, clone size. Only some rows state a clone size, as once, few, many or a class for expanded clones.

CDR3 protein: ASSEEWGYEQY
J gene: TRBJ2-7
CDR3 length: 11
V gene: TRBV2
clone size: .

CDR3 protein: ASSSGLAGVRDTQY
J gene: TRBJ2-3
CDR3 length: 14
V gene: TRBV7-2
clone size: few

CDR3 protein: ASTSIVSSYEQY
J gene: TRBJ2-7
CDR3 length: 12
V gene: TRBV6-1
clone size: .

CDR3 protein: SAANGPGDTQY
J gene: TRBJ2-3
CDR3 length: 11
V gene: TRBV20-1
clone size: .

CDR3 protein: ASKDTGHLPYNEQF
J gene: TRBJ2-1
CDR3 length: 14
V gene: TRBV27
clone size: .

CDR3 protein: ASSVGTGLSNQPQH
J gene: TRBJ1-5
CDR3 length: 14
V gene: TRBV19
clone size: .

CDR3 protein: ASTPGQGGYGYT
J gene: TRBJ1-2
CDR3 length: 12
V gene: TRBV2
clone size: .

CDR3 protein: ASSQETGIYGYT
J gene: TRBJ1-2
CDR3 length: 12
V gene: TRBV4-1
clone size: .

CDR3 protein: ASSGTTTYNEQF
J gene: TRBJ2-1
CDR3 length: 12
V gene: TRBV5-1
clone size: .

CDR3 protein: AISEGSTGELF
J gene: TRBJ2-2
CDR3 length: 11
V gene: TRBV10-3
clone size: few

CDR3 protein: SASSSGSDASADTQY
J gene: TRBJ2-3
CDR3 length: 15
V gene: TRBV20-1
clone size: .

CDR3 protein: SARDSRGGRVKQPQH
J gene: TRBJ1-5
CDR3 length: 15
V gene: TRBV20-1
clone size: few

CDR3 protein: ASSSLVQGSIYNSPLH
J gene: TRBJ1-6
CDR3 length: 16
V gene: TRBV6-5
clone size: once

CDR3 protein: ASTLLVYLAGAPKYEQY
J gene: TRBJ2-7
CDR3 length: 17
V gene: TRBV27
clone size: .

CDR3 protein: ASSQRTPDTQY
J gene: TRBJ2-3
CDR3 length: 11
V gene: TRBV6-1
clone size: .

CDR3 protein: AWRPSGEGGELF
J gene: TRBJ2-2
CDR3 length: 12
V gene: TRBV30
clone size: few

CDR3 protein: ASSEDEGGASYEQY
J gene: TRBJ2-7
CDR3 length: 14
V gene: TRBV6-1
clone size: .

CDR3 protein: ASSPGQGSYGYT
J gene: TRBJ1-2
CDR3 length: 12
V gene: TRBV4-2
clone size: few

CDR3 protein: SARSGRAGQETQY
J gene: TRBJ2-5
CDR3 length: 13
V gene: TRBV20-1
clone size: few

CDR3 protein: ASSIHSGQGSYGYT
J gene: TRBJ1-2
CDR3 length: 14
V gene: TRBV7-9
clone size: once

CDR3 protein: ASSLTGGNYGYT
J gene: TRBJ1-2
CDR3 length: 12
V gene: TRBV5-1
clone size: few

CDR3 protein: SALAGQGYSNQPQH
J gene: TRBJ1-5
CDR3 length: 14
V gene: TRBV20-1
clone size: .

CDR3 protein: ASFGSPPEADTQY
J gene: TRBJ2-3
CDR3 length: 13
V gene: TRBV25-1
clone size: .

CDR3 protein: ASTSLAGDRTDTQY
J gene: TRBJ2-3
CDR3 length: 14
V gene: TRBV27
clone size: .

CDR3 protein: AISGTGNKDYGYT
J gene: TRBJ1-2
CDR3 length: 13
V gene: TRBV10-3
clone size: few

CDR3 protein: ASSGSGGPTPHYNEQF
J gene: TRBJ2-1
CDR3 length: 16
V gene: TRBV25-1
clone size: .

CDR3 protein: ASSQQGLETQY
J gene: TRBJ2-5
CDR3 length: 11
V gene: TRBV5-4
clone size: few

CDR3 protein: ASSRTSGSYEQY
J gene: TRBJ2-7
CDR3 length: 12
V gene: TRBV5-4
clone size: .

CDR3 protein: ASSRTTSPLH
J gene: TRBJ1-6
CDR3 length: 10
V gene: TRBV2
clone size: .

CDR3 protein: ASSRSRASSYNEQF
J gene: TRBJ2-1
CDR3 length: 14
V gene: TRBV7-3
clone size: .

CDR3 protein: ASSSAVRGSSYEQY
J gene: TRBJ2-7
CDR3 length: 14
V gene: TRBV7-8
clone size: .

CDR3 protein: ATSTATVPGYT
J gene: TRBJ1-2
CDR3 length: 11
V gene: TRBV15
clone size: few

CDR3 protein: AWSVQGNQPQH
J gene: TRBJ1-5
CDR3 length: 11
V gene: TRBV30
clone size: few

CDR3 protein: ASSQARKTQY
J gene: TRBJ2-5
CDR3 length: 10
V gene: TRBV3-1
clone size: .

CDR3 protein: ASRITSANEQF
J gene: TRBJ2-1
CDR3 length: 11
V gene: TRBV6-2/TRBV6-3
clone size: once

CDR3 protein: SAEVRDRGGNTIY
J gene: TRBJ1-3
CDR3 length: 13
V gene: TRBV20-1
clone size: .

CDR3 protein: ASSSGLADKF
J gene: TRBJ2-1
CDR3 length: 10
V gene: TRBV28
clone size: .

CDR3 protein: ASRYQGSSYEQY
J gene: TRBJ2-7
CDR3 length: 12
V gene: TRBV6-5
clone size: .

CDR3 protein: ASSLENEQF
J gene: TRBJ2-1
CDR3 length: 9
V gene: TRBV6-1
clone size: .

CDR3 protein: ATSAWTSSYNEQF
J gene: TRBJ2-1
CDR3 length: 13
V gene: TRBV24-1
clone size: .

CDR3 protein: ASSDFSGQATYEQY
J gene: TRBJ2-7
CDR3 length: 14
V gene: TRBV2
clone size: .

CDR3 protein: ASSESNTEAF
J gene: TRBJ1-1
CDR3 length: 10
V gene: TRBV6-1
clone size: few

CDR3 protein: ASRPFKLETQY
J gene: TRBJ2-5
CDR3 length: 11
V gene: TRBV6-2/TRBV6-3
clone size: .

CDR3 protein: ASSRRGNRGLGETQY
J gene: TRBJ2-5
CDR3 length: 15
V gene: TRBV5-8
clone size: .

CDR3 protein: SAKNDYEQY
J gene: TRBJ2-7
CDR3 length: 9
V gene: TRBV20-1
clone size: .

CDR3 protein: ASSYGVQGRNTGELF
J gene: TRBJ2-2
CDR3 length: 15
V gene: TRBV11-3
clone size: .